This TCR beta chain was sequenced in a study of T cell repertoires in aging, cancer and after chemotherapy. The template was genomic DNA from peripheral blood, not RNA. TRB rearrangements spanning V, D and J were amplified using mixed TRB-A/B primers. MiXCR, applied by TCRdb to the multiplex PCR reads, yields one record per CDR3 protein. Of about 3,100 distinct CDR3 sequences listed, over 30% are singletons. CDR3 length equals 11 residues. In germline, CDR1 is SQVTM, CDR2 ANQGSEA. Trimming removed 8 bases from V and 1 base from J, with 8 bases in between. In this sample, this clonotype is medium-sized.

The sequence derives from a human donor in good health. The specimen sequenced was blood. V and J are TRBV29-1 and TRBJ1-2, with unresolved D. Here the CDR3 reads CSTTVNYGYTF. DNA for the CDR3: TGCAGCACAACAGTTAACTATGGCTACACCTTC.